The 5 T cell receptor beta chains listed next were all sequenced from one sample in a study of T cell responses to AZD1222 COVID-19 vaccine. The assay was immunoSEQ multiplex PCR, and TCRdb's table has in-frame clones only and misses some. Counted here are under 110,000 clones, roughly 87% occurring once; the ten biggest clones make up 7.5% to 9%. The sequencing here drew on peripheral blood, taken 28 days after the second AZD1222 dose. The receptors originated from an adult who received the AZD1222 COVID-19 vaccine.

This chain joins TRBV7-9 and TRBJ2-1, with a weak D call TRBD1 (5 bases). CDR1 is SEHNR and CDR2 is FQNEAQ in the germline V gene (reference sequence). This CDR3 has 15 amino acids. Trimming removed 5 bases at V and 4 bases at J, with 15 bases between. The CDR3 region is CASSPTGIPYNEQFF. CDR3 bases: TGTGCCAGCAGCCCCACAGGCATCCCGTACAATGAGCAGTTCTTC.

In DNA, the CDR3 is TGTGCCAGCAGCCCTGAGGGGGGAACCTACGAGCAGTACTTC. Translated: CASSPEGGTYEQYF. This rearrangement joins TRBV6-6 to TRBJ2-7; possibly TRBD1 or TRBD2 for D (6 bases each). CDR1 is MNHNY, CDR2 SVGAGI, per germline (reference sequence). The V and J ends lost 6 bases and 2 bases respectively, with 14 bases between them. The CDR3 is made up of 14 amino acids.

This chain links TRBV7-2 with TRBJ2-7; the D gene is possibly TRBD2 (6 bases). Germline V gene lookup returns CDR1 SGHTA and CDR2 FQGNSA. The CDR3 extends over 15 amino acids. V lost 7 bases to trimming and J lost 4 bases, with 20 bases between them. For the CDR3, the DNA is TGTGCCAGCACCCAGCGGAGGATAGCGGATTACGAGCAGTACTTC. It codes for CASTQRRIADYEQYF.

The chain links TRBV6-2 or TRBV6-3 to TRBJ2-7; 9 bases match TRBD2. This CDR3 is 16 amino acids long. Germline CDR1 and CDR2: MNHEY and SVGEGT. V shed 5 bases, J shed 4 bases, and the junction held 12 bases outside the gene matches. CDR3 loop: CASSTRTSVGMYEQYF. The CDR3 DNA reads as TGTGCCAGCAGTACGCGGACTAGCGTGGGGATGTACGAGCAGTACTTC.

V is TRBV12-3 or TRBV12-4 and J is TRBJ2-5; the match to TRBD1 covers 8 bases. The CDR3 length is 13 residues. With V trimmed by 3 bases and J by 5 bases, 2 bases remained unmatched. CDR3 bases: TGTGCCAGCAGTTTTAGGACAGGGGAGACCCAGTACTTC. Protein: CASSFRTGETQYF.